Following are 25 T cell receptor beta chains from one sample sequenced in a study of blood T cell repertoires in COVID-19. Libraries were prepared by immunoSEQ multiplex PCR; TCRdb keeps only in-frame clonotypes and omits some of them. The top ten hold 8.5% to 10% of the sample, which has about 59,000 clones, approximately 79% seen once. The specimen was peripheral blood. These receptors all come from a human donor in a cohort sampled during active COVID-19.

The V gene is TRBV7-2, the J gene TRBJ2-3, with a weak D call TRBD2 (7 bases). The CDR3 is 15 residues long. Trimming took 8 bases from V and 0 from J, leaving 15 bases between them. Looked up from germline, CDR1 is SGHTA and CDR2 is FQGNSA. The CDR3 sequence is CASVGGRESTDTQYF. The DNA for the CDR3 is TGTGCCAGCGTAGGGGGGAGGGAGAGCACAGATACGCAGTATTTT.

This clone was observed once. The chain recombines TRBV12-5 with TRBJ2-1; maybe TRBD2 (7 bases). Germline CDR1 and CDR2: LGHNT and FRNRAP. This CDR3 has 16 residues. The V end lost 3 bases, the J end lost 0 bases, and 12 bases lay between the germline ends. CDR3 region: CASGLRGADSYNEQFF. CDR3 DNA: TGTGCTAGTGGTTTACGGGGGGCCGACTCCTACAATGAGCAGTTCTTC.

CDR3 sequence: CASSQAALISGLYNEQFF. The CDR3 DNA follows: TGCGCCAGCAGCCAAGCAGCTTTAATTAGCGGATTATACAATGAGCAGTTCTTC. The J gene is TRBJ2-1, the V gene TRBV4-3; D is perhaps TRBD2 (6 bases). Germline V gene data show CDR1 as LGHNA and CDR2 as YSLEER. The CDR3 runs 18 residues. V was shortened by 1 base and J by 4 bases, with 20 bases between the two germline ends.

This rearrangement joins TRBV15 to TRBJ1-2; 9 nucleotides agree with TRBD1. The germline CDR1 and CDR2 sequences are LNHNV and YYDKDF (reference sequence). The trim removed 2 bases at V and 4 bases at J, leaving 11 bases unmatched. This CDR3 spans 17 amino acids. For the CDR3, the DNA is TGTGCCACCAGCAGACCTTGGGACAGGGTAGACGGCTATGGCTACACCTTC. Amino acid sequence: CATSRPWDRVDGYGYTF.

The chain carries TRBV29-1 and TRBJ2-3, with 10 bases that match TRBD2. Germline values: CDR1 SQVTM, CDR2 ANQGSEA. The V segment lost 6 bases and the J segment 6 bases; nucleotides outside the gene matches: 6. The CDR3 has 13 amino acids. The CDR3 protein is CSVAGGVTDTQYF. Here the CDR3 DNA reads TGCAGCGTAGCGGGAGGGGTAACGGATACGCAGTATTTT.

The chain joins TRBV14 to TRBJ1-2, with unresolved D. V was pared by 1 base and J by 5 bases, with 20 bases between. The germline CDR1 and CDR2 sequences are SGHDN and FVKESK. The CDR3 contains 17 residues. The CDR3: CASSQVGRRLTVYGYTF. The CDR3 nucleotides read TGTGCCAGCAGCCAAGTGGGTCGACGACTTACGGTTTATGGCTACACCTTC.

This clone was counted only a few times. V gene TRBV4-1 combines with J gene TRBJ2-1; D is possibly TRBD2 (5 bases). This CDR3 has 16 residues. Germline V lookup: CDR1 MGHRA, CDR2 YSYEKL. V lost 0 bases, J lost 5 bases, and 14 bases lay in between. The CDR3 loop reads CASSQDENRGHNEQFF. CDR3 DNA sequence: TGCGCCAGCAGCCAAGACGAGAATCGGGGTCACAATGAGCAGTTCTTC.

This clone appeared once. This chain joins TRBV18 and TRBJ2-7; 7 positions match TRBD1. The germline CDR1 and CDR2 sequences are KGHSH and LQKENI. CDR3 size: 14 residues. V dropped 3 bases and J dropped 5; count of bases not matched to a gene: 7. CDR3 region: CASSPRQGVDEQYF. In DNA, the CDR3 is TGTGCCAGCTCACCCCGACAGGGTGTGGACGAGCAGTACTTC.

The gene calls are TRBV30 and TRBJ2-1, with TRBD1 as a possible D gene (5 bases). The CDR3 is 12 amino acids. Germline V lookup: CDR1 GTSNPN, CDR2 SVGIG (reference sequence). V lost 5 bases and J lost 10, with 15 bases in between. CDR3: CAWDSNNREQFF. The CDR3 region has the DNA TGTGCCTGGGACTCTAACAACAGGGAGCAGTTCTTC.

The table lists this clone with a count of one. This chain uses TRBV19 with TRBJ1-1; 8 nucleotides align to TRBD1. The CDR3 loop spans 14 amino acids. Germline V gives CDR1 LNHDA, CDR2 SQIVND (reference sequence). Trimming took 8 bases from V and 1 from J; bases not matched to a gene: 6. The CDR3 sequence is CASQDRVWNTEAFF. The CDR3 region has the DNA TGTGCCAGTCAGGACAGGGTGTGGAACACTGAAGCTTTCTTT.

This clone was recorded a few times. The chain uses TRBV2 and TRBJ1-5, with a weak D call TRBD1 (5 bases). This CDR3 spans 13 amino acids. The germline V gene has CDR1 SNHLY and CDR2 FYNNEI. Trimming cost V 4 bases and J 6 bases, with 10 bases left between them. The CDR3 protein is CASSVDGGQPQHF. The CDR3 coding sequence is TGTGCCAGCAGTGTTGACGGGGGTCAGCCCCAGCATTTT.

A single count supports this clone. The chain has TRBV21-1 and TRBJ2-3; the table's D call, TRBD2, has no DNA check behind it. TRBV21-1 is noted as a pseudogene. This CDR3 has 15 amino acids. The CDR3: CASRITSGRADTQYF. DNA for the CDR3: TGTGCCAGCAGGATAACTAGCGGGAGGGCAGATACGCAGTATTTT.

The chain carries TRBV2 and TRBJ1-1; 7 nucleotides line up with TRBD1. The V and J ends lost 6 bases and 2 bases, in that order; junction bases with no gene match: 6. CDR3 size: 14 residues. Germline V lookup: CDR1 SNHLY, CDR2 FYNNEI. Here the CDR3 reads CASRGDSLNTEAFF. Written as DNA, the CDR3 is TGTGCCAGCAGGGGGGACAGCCTTAACACTGAAGCTTTCTTT.

The chain recombines TRBV6-2 or TRBV6-3 with TRBJ1-1, with a possible D match to TRBD1 (6 bases). Germline V gene sequence: CDR1 MNHEY, CDR2 SVGEGT. The CDR3 runs 14 residues. Trimming stripped 6 bases from V and 5 bases from J, with 16 bases between. CDR3 DNA: TGTGCCAGCAGCCAAGAAGGGGGGGCGACTGAAGCTTTCTTT. Its protein is CASSQEGGATEAFF.

The chain couples TRBV7-2 to TRBJ1-2; TRBD1 aligns across 8 bases. In germline, CDR1 is SGHTA, CDR2 FQGNSA. J gave up 4 bases and V 5 bases, and 12 bases lay outside the gene matches. The CDR3 has 16 residues. The CDR3 loop is CASSLHGQGAAYGYTF. The CDR3 region has the DNA TGTGCCAGCAGCCTGCATGGTCAGGGGGCGGCCTATGGCTACACCTTC.

The CDR3 DNA reads as TGTGCCAGTACCCTCGGGGGGAAGGAAGAGACCCAGTACTTC. Translating gives CASTLGGKEETQYF. This chain uses TRBV19 with TRBJ2-5; 7 bases are shared with TRBD2. Germline values: CDR1 LNHDA, CDR2 SQIVND (reference sequence). V was clipped by 7 bases and J by 3 bases; unmatched bases: 8. This CDR3 spans 14 amino acids.

The chain recombines TRBV19 with TRBJ1-5; 10 bases align to TRBD1. The junction had 7 bases not matched to a gene; V was cut back by 9 bases and J by 2 bases. In germline, CDR1 is LNHDA, CDR2 SQIVND (reference sequence). The CDR3 runs 15 residues. The CDR3: CASRDRGTGNQPQHF. CDR3 DNA: TGTGCCAGCCGGGACAGGGGAACGGGCAATCAGCCCCAGCATTTT.

The J gene is TRBJ1-5, the V gene TRBV27; possibly TRBD1 for D (5 bases). The CDR3 extends over 14 amino acids. Germline assignment: CDR1 MNHEY and CDR2 SMNVEV (reference sequence). The V gene lost 7 bases and the J gene lost 6 bases, with 16 bases spanning the gap. CDR3 amino acids: CASTPRRGGQPQHF. Here the CDR3 DNA reads TGTGCCAGCACTCCGAGGAGGGGAGGTCAGCCCCAGCATTTT.

The chain links TRBV9 to TRBJ2-7, with TRBD1 identical over 8 bases. The CDR3 loop spans 15 amino acids. CDR1 and CDR2 (germline): SGDLS, YYNGEE. J was trimmed by 3 bases and V by 0 bases; bases with no gene match: 5. CDR3 DNA sequence: TGTGCCAGCAGCGTAGGACAGGGGCCTGTCTACGAGCAGTACTTC. Its translation is CASSVGQGPVYEQYF.

The rearrangement links TRBV24-1 to TRBJ1-1; the match to TRBD1 covers 8 bases. This CDR3 spans 13 amino acids. CDR1 is KGHDR, CDR2 SFDVKD, per germline. The V segment lost 5 bases and the J segment 6 bases; nucleotides outside the gene matches: 4. The CDR3 loop is CATSGAGGSEAFF. Here the CDR3 DNA reads TGTGCCACCAGTGGGGCAGGGGGCTCTGAAGCTTTCTTT.

The chain links TRBV29-1 to TRBJ1-2; D call uncertain. Germline loops: CDR1 SQVTM, CDR2 ANQGSEA. Trimming cost V 4 bases and J 1 base, with 4 bases left between them. This CDR3 is 11 amino acids long. The DNA for the CDR3 is TGCAGCGTTGTTATTAACTATGGCTACACCTTC. Encoded protein: CSVVINYGYTF.

V and J are TRBV25-1 and TRBJ1-3; no definite D call. Trimming shortened V by 6 bases and J by 0 bases, and 9 bases separated the two germline ends. From germline, CDR1 is MGHDK and CDR2 SYGVNS. This CDR3 is built from 14 residues. In nucleotides, the CDR3 is TGTGCCAGCAGGGCCGGAGTCTCTGGAAACACCATATATTTT. This codes for CASRAGVSGNTIYF.

V gene TRBV6-2 or TRBV6-3 combines with J gene TRBJ2-1; 9 bases are a match to TRBD2. The CDR3 is 15 amino acids. Germline CDR1 is MNHEY and CDR2 is SVGEGT. V trimming: 6 bases; J trimming: 6 bases; junction bases outside the gene matches: 9. The CDR3 region is CASSTGTSTFNEQFF. Here the CDR3 DNA reads TGTGCCAGCAGCACCGGGACTAGCACATTCAATGAGCAGTTCTTC.

The rearrangement links TRBV19 to TRBJ1-1; no definite D call. V lost 6 bases and J 5 bases, leaving 19 bases between the germline ends. CDR1 and CDR2 from the germline V gene are LNHDA and SQIVND (reference sequence). The CDR3 is 15 amino acids. CDR3 nucleotide sequence: TGTGCCAGTAGACCCTCGGAACGGGGATGGACTGAAGCTTTCTTT. Residues: CASRPSERGWTEAFF.

V usage is TRBV30 and J usage is TRBJ1-5; possibly TRBD1 for D (5 bases). The V and J ends lost 7 bases and 5 bases respectively, with 15 bases between them. This CDR3 spans 13 amino acids. Germline CDR1 and CDR2: GTSNPN and SVGIG (reference sequence). CDR3 in DNA: TGTGCCTACGGCGGGGGGAGCGATCAGCCCCAGCATTTT. The encoded protein is CAYGGGSDQPQHF.